This T cell receptor (beta chain) originates from a study of cytomegalovirus exposure and HLA in healthy donors. This CDR3 has 18 residues. Germline lookup yields CDR1 LNHNV and CDR2 YYDKDF (reference sequence). The J segment lost 0 bases and the V segment lost 1 base, leaving 8 bases of the junction unmatched. Produced via immunoSEQ multiplex PCR; TCRdb's table is partial and in-frame only. The sample lists some 140,000 clones, roughly four fifths seen once, with less than 35% in the top ten. Sequenced sample: PBMCs. This receptor was obtained from a man aged 25 to 40 in good health and CMV-seropositive. This chain connects TRBV15 to TRBJ1-5; TRBD1 matches at 8 bases. The CDR3 DNA reads as TGTGCCACCAGCAGAGCCCCCGGGACAGGCTATAGCAATCAGCCCCAGCATTTT. Translation: CATSRAPGTGYSNQPQHF.